Listed below are T cell receptor beta chains from one sample, sequenced in a study of T cells after yellow fever vaccination. TCRdb redid the calling of the 5' RACE reads with MiXCR, one entry per CDR3 protein. The table lists a few hundred thousand distinct CDR3 sequences, more than 3% of them singletons. This material consisted of PBMCs, taken on the day of the yellow fever booster vaccination. All receptors come from a man in his late teens or twenties who received the YFV17D yellow fever vaccine. The CDR3 runs from the conserved cysteine through the conserved F or W. Fields, in order: V gene, clone size, D gene, J gene, CDR3 DNA, CDR3 protein. D genes are given only for firm matches. The size field is filled for only some rows; it gives once, few, many or a size class.

>TRBV12-5|few|NA|TRBJ2-3
TGTGCTAGTGGCCACAAGCAAGGGGTAGATACGCAGTATTTT
CASGHKQGVDTQYF
>TRBV3-1|few|NA|TRBJ2-1
TGTGCCAGCAGCCGTAGCGGATATGAGCAGTTCTTC
CASSRSGYEQFF
>TRBV9|many|TRBD1|TRBJ2-7
TGTGCCAGCAGCGCGGGGGGACAGGGGTTCGACGAGCAGTACTTC
CASSAGGQGFDEQYF
>TRBV4-3|many|NA|TRBJ2-5
TGCGCCAGCAGCCAAGCCCGTGCAGGACTACAAGAGACCCAGTACTTC
CASSQARAGLQETQYF
>TRBV6-1|few|NA|TRBJ1-6
TGTGCCAGCAACCCGAGACAGAGTAATTCACCCCTCCACTTT
CASNPRQSNSPLHF
>TRBV7-9|many|NA|TRBJ2-1
TGTGCCAGCAGCGAGTTGGTCGATGAGCAGTTCTTC
CASSELVDEQFF
>TRBV6-5|NA|NA|TRBJ2-3
TGTGCCAGCAGTTACTCGAACGTCGCAGATACGCAGTATTTT
CASSYSNVADTQYF
>TRBV6-2/TRBV6-3|many|NA|TRBJ1-2
TGTGCCAGCAGTGATCAAGGGGGATCGGTAGTCAACTATGGCTACACCTTC
CASSDQGGSVVNYGYTF
>TRBV7-8|NA|TRBD1|TRBJ1-3
TGTGCCAGCAGCTCACCTACCTGGACAGGGGGTAAAAACACCATATATTTT
CASSSPTWTGGKNTIYF
>TRBV19|many|TRBD2|TRBJ2-1
TGTGCCAGTAGTATCGACGCGGGGGGCAATGAGCAGTTCTTC
CASSIDAGGNEQFF
>TRBV20-1|many|NA|TRBJ2-1
TGCAGTGCTTCAGACTTCGTCAATGAGCAGTTCTTC
CSASDFVNEQFF
>TRBV29-1|NA|NA|TRBJ1-5
TGCAGCGTGCAAGTCGGGGGCTCGGGCAATCAGCCCCAGCATTTT
CSVQVGGSGNQPQHF
>TRBV21-1|NA|NA|TRBJ1-1
TGTGCCAGCAGCAAAGTTCGGGCTGAAGCTTTCTTT
CASSKVRAEAFF
>TRBV3-1|many|TRBD1|TRBJ2-7
TGTGCCAGCAGCCAAGATAGACAGGGGGCTTTAACCTACGAGCAGTACTTC
CASSQDRQGALTYEQYF
>TRBV9|many|TRBD1|TRBJ1-2
TGTGCCAGCAGCGTGGGAATCTCCAGGGGGCGAGGCTATGGCTACACCTTC
CASSVGISRGRGYGYTF
>TRBV20-1|NA|TRBD2|TRBJ2-2
TGCAGTGCTAGAAAACTAGCGGGGGGGCCGGACACCGGGGAGCTGTTTTTT
CSARKLAGGPDTGELFF
>TRBV29-1|many|NA|TRBJ2-1
TGCAGCGCTACTGGTGAAGACAATGAGCAGTTCTTC
CSATGEDNEQFF
>TRBV7-2|NA|NA|TRBJ2-2
TGTGCCAGCAGCTTATTTCAGGGAACCGGGGAGCTGTTTTTT
CASSLFQGTGELFF
>TRBV12-3/TRBV12-4|many|NA|TRBJ2-4
TGTGCCAGCCAAAGTGGGGCAGGGGGGAACATTCAGTACTTC
CASQSGAGGNIQYF
>TRBV7-9|many|NA|TRBJ2-2
TGTGCCAGCAACCTTTGGAACACCGGGGAGCTGTTTTTT
CASNLWNTGELFF
>TRBV4-2|many|NA|TRBJ1-2
TGTGCCAGCAGCCCTACCGAGGTCTCTGGGCGGCGACGACTCTATGGCTACACCTTC
CASSPTEVSGRRRLYGYTF
>TRBV2|many|NA|TRBJ1-4
TGTGCCAGCAGTGATATGGGGGCCACTAATGAAAAACTGTTTTTT
CASSDMGATNEKLFF
>TRBV28|few|TRBD2|TRBJ2-2
TGTGCCAGCAAAGTAGCGGGGGGAATCACCGGGGAGCTGTTTTTT
CASKVAGGITGELFF
>TRBV19|many|NA|TRBJ1-1
TGTGCCAGCACGGGGTGGGTGGCCGGCTCGTGGACTGAAGCTTTCTTT
CASTGWVAGSWTEAFF
>TRBV20-1|NA|TRBD2|TRBJ2-3
TGCAGTGCAATCCTAGGAACTAGCGGGGGGCGGGTAGATACGCAGTATTTT
CSAILGTSGGRVDTQYF
>TRBV27|NA|NA|TRBJ1-2
TGTGCCAGCAGTAATCGACGGGACTATGGCTACACCTTC
CASSNRRDYGYTF
>TRBV6-6|many|TRBD2|TRBJ2-1
TGTGCCAGCACGACTAGCGGGGTATACAATGAGCAGTTCTTC
CASTTSGVYNEQFF
>TRBV10-2|many|NA|TRBJ1-5
TGCGCCAGCAGTATTGAAACAGGGCAGGAAGGTCAGCCCCAGCATTTT
CASSIETGQEGQPQHF
>TRBV2|few|TRBD2|TRBJ2-3
TGTGCCAGCAGTGAACATGGGGTAGCGGGGGGCCCAGATACGCAGTATTTT
CASSEHGVAGGPDTQYF
>TRBV12-3/TRBV12-4|many|NA|TRBJ1-1
TGTGCCAGCAGGAGATTGAACACTGAAGCTTTCTTT
CASRRLNTEAFF
>TRBV20-1|many|TRBD2|TRBJ2-1
TGCAGTGCTAGAGAGCTCCCTAGCGGCCCCTACAATGAGCAGTTCTTC
CSARELPSGPYNEQFF
>TRBV7-8|many|NA|TRBJ2-3
TGTGCCAGCAGCACCCACCTGGGCCCGCTACTACGCATGTATTTT
CASSTHLGPLLRMYF
>TRBV4-3|many|NA|TRBJ2-3
TGCGCCAGCAGCCAGGCCCTATTGGGGGGGGCCTTCACAGATACGCAGTATTTT
CASSQALLGGAFTDTQYF
>TRBV28|few|NA|TRBJ1-6
TGTGCCAGCAGTTTATACGGGCATAATTCACCCCTCCACTTT
CASSLYGHNSPLHF
>TRBV7-8|many|TRBD1|TRBJ1-5
TGTGCCAGCAGCTTAAGTACACAGGGGAATCAGCCCCAGCATTTT
CASSLSTQGNQPQHF
>TRBV12-5|NA|TRBD1|TRBJ2-2
TGTGCTAGGGGGACCACTGGGCGGACAGGGAGAAACCGTAACAGTGTGGAGCTGTTTTTT
CARGTTGRTGRNRNSVELFF
>TRBV12-3/TRBV12-4|many|TRBD1|TRBJ2-7
TGTGCCAGCAGTTTTCCGGACAGGGTAACCGAGCAGTACTTC
CASSFPDRVTEQYF
>TRBV27|many|NA|TRBJ2-1
TGTGCCAGCAGTTTATTCTCCTACAATGAGCAGTTCTTC
CASSLFSYNEQFF
>TRBV29-1|NA|NA|TRBJ1-2
TGCAGCGTTACGGGTCTGGGGGCATCTAACTATGGCTACACCTTC
CSVTGLGASNYGYTF
>TRBV7-2|few|NA|TRBJ2-3
TGTGCCAGCAGCTTGGACCTGGGTACGCGTACAGATACGCAGTATTTT
CASSLDLGTRTDTQYF
>TRBV4-1|many|NA|TRBJ1-2
TGCGCCAGCAGCCAAGTGCAGTACATATACTATGGCTACACCTTC
CASSQVQYIYYGYTF
>TRBV10-3|many|TRBD2|TRBJ2-1
TGTGCCACAAAGCAAGCTAGCGGGAATGAGCAGTTCTTC
CATKQASGNEQFF
>TRBV7-2|NA|NA|TRBJ2-1
TGTGCCAGCAGCTCGGATTTATACAATGAGCAGTTCTTC
CASSSDLYNEQFF
>TRBV7-6|many|NA|TRBJ2-1
TGTGCCAGCAGCTTAGCGGGTAGGCCTGAGGCCGCCCTCTACAATGAGCAGTTCTTC
CASSLAGRPEAALYNEQFF
>TRBV6-2/TRBV6-3|many|NA|TRBJ1-5
TGTGCCAGCAGCACCTGGTGGGCTGTCAATAGCAATCAGCCCCAGCATTTT
CASSTWWAVNSNQPQHF
>TRBV6-5|many|NA|TRBJ2-1
TGTGCCAGCAGTTACGACAGGTCCGGTAATGAGCAGTTCTTC
CASSYDRSGNEQFF
>TRBV7-9|NA|TRBD2|TRBJ2-2
TGTGCCAGCAGCTACTCCAGCGGGGGGCCCACCGGGGAGCTGTTTTTT
CASSYSSGGPTGELFF
>TRBV7-8|many|NA|TRBJ2-4
TGTGCCAGCAGCATATCCCTTACCAAAAACATTCAGTACTTC
CASSISLTKNIQYF
>TRBV7-9|NA|NA|TRBJ2-5
TGTGCCAGCAGCTTTGTTACTAGCCTCAACCTCCAAGAGACCCAGTACTTC
CASSFVTSLNLQETQYF
>TRBV7-2|NA|TRBD2|TRBJ2-1
TGTGCCAGCAACTTAGAGGCTAGCGGGGGTACTTCGGAGCAGTTCTTC
CASNLEASGGTSEQFF
>TRBV12-3/TRBV12-4|many|NA|TRBJ1-6
TGTGCCAGCAGACACGACCGATCGGGTTCACCCCTCCACTTT
CASRHDRSGSPLHF
>TRBV7-9|many|NA|TRBJ2-1
TGTGCCAGCAGCTTAGACAGGACCCTCTACAATGAGCAGTTCTTC
CASSLDRTLYNEQFF
>TRBV3-1|many|NA|TRBJ1-2
TGTGCCAGCAGCGGAGAACAGAATAACTATGGCTACACCTTC
CASSGEQNNYGYTF
>TRBV28|NA|NA|TRBJ1-4
TGTGCCAGCAGCTCTCTTTTAGGGGATGAAAAACTGTTTTTT
CASSSLLGDEKLFF
>TRBV4-2|many|TRBD1|TRBJ1-1
TGTGCCAGCAGCCATTCGGACAGGGGGAACACTGAAGCTTTCTTT
CASSHSDRGNTEAFF
>TRBV4-3|many|NA|TRBJ2-2
TGCGCCAGCAGCCAATCCGCCTCTCCGAGGTCCCCCGGGGAGCTGTTTTTT
CASSQSASPRSPGELFF
>TRBV5-6|many|NA|TRBJ2-1
TGTGCCAGCAACTTTCCGGGGGGCGAATACAATGAGCAGTTCTTC
CASNFPGGEYNEQFF